The 27 T cell receptor beta chains below all came from one sample that was sequenced in a study of molecular identifiers for immune sequencing clone quantification listed by TCRdb under 2018. The receptor library was made with PCR. The instrument given in TCRdb is NextSeq 500. TCRdb trimmed public reads at Q25 via fastp, called clones via MiXCR and kept in-frame beta chains. Each entry is one CDR3 protein sequence, shown with its most common DNA and genes. The sample records approximately 40,000 distinct CDR3 sequences, approximately 24% of which are singletons. The ten most abundant clones make up more than 0.75% of the sample. Sequencing was performed on naive CD8+ T cells from blood, with Jurkat cell RNA spiked in. The cell subset or site label for this specimen denotes: FACS-sorted CD8+CD4-CCR7+CD45RA+ naive T cells. Every receptor here comes from a human donor in good health. Some libraries in this study had Jurkat cell RNA spiked in.

The table lists this clonotype with many counts. J is TRBJ2-5 and V is TRBV4-1; no definite D call. V was cut by 3 bases and J by 2 bases, with 7 bases left in between. The CDR3 is 13 amino acids. Germline lookup yields CDR1 MGHRA and CDR2 YSYEKL. The CDR3 DNA is TGCGCCAGCAGCCACGGCCAGCAAGAGACCCAGTACTTC. Encoded protein: CASSHGQQETQYF.

In this sample, this clonotype turned up many times. The chain uses TRBV7-6 and TRBJ2-1; D gene unclear. CDR3 length: 14 residues. Germline CDR1 is SGHVS and CDR2 is FNYEAQ. V shed 5 bases and J shed 4 bases, with 12 bases lying between them. The CDR3 sequence: CASSPLWAYNEQFF. CDR3 nucleotides: TGTGCCAGCAGCCCCCTCTGGGCTTACAATGAGCAGTTCTTC.

This clonotype was counted between two and nine times. Germline and junction disagree at one end, which may indicate a read error. This chain joins TRBV7-9 and TRBJ2-6; perhaps TRBD1 as D (6 bases). This CDR3 is 16 amino acids long. The germline V gene encodes CDR1 SEHNR and CDR2 FQNEAQ (reference sequence). This CDR3 reads CASSLVGGAGASVLTF. CDR3 bases: TGTGCCAGCAGCTTAGTAGGGGGAGCTGGGGCCAGCGTCCTGACTTTC.

Comment on this clonotype: Given a much more abundant clone one base away, this may be a read error. The chain couples TRBV19 to TRBJ2-7; D possibly corresponds to TRBD2 (6 bases). Germline V gene sequence: CDR1 LNHDA, CDR2 SQIVND (reference sequence). This CDR3 is built from 14 residues. Trimming removed 1 base from V and 6 bases from J, with 13 bases in between. The CDR3 coding sequence is TGTGCCAGTAGTATAGGCAGTGGAGGGCTCGAGCAGTACTTC. Protein product: CASSIGSGGLEQYF.

This clonotype has more than one count but fewer than ten. The CDR3 region is CATSREGQVSTDTQYF. The CDR3 DNA reads as TGTGCCACCAGCAGAGAAGGTCAGGTCAGCACAGATACGCAGTATTTT. V is TRBV15 and J is TRBJ2-3; D gene unclear. Germline CDR1 is LNHNV and CDR2 is YYDKDF (reference sequence). The length of the CDR3 is 16 residues. Trimming cost V 0 bases and J 0 bases, with 10 bases left between them.

This clonotype has more than one count but fewer than ten. This sequence joins TRBV20-1 and TRBJ2-1, with D unclear. Germline V gene data show CDR1 as DFQATT and CDR2 as SNEGSKA (reference sequence). The CDR3 sequence is 16 residues long. Trimming shortened V by 1 base and J by 3 bases, and 16 bases separated the two germline ends. In nucleotides, the CDR3 is TGCAGTGCTAGAGTGAAGGGCCATCTGAACTACAATGAGCAGTTCTTC. Translation gives CSARVKGHLNYNEQFF.

This clonotype occurred many times. V and J are TRBV29-1 and TRBJ2-2; 14 nucleotides agree with TRBD2. The germline CDR1 and CDR2 sequences are SQVTM and ANQGSEA. The CDR3 contains 18 residues. After removal of 7 bases from V and 4 bases from J, the junction contained 14 bases not matched to a gene. The CDR3 reads CSALGDGTSGSSTGELFF. The CDR3 bases are TGCAGCGCCCTTGGCGACGGGACTAGCGGGAGTTCCACCGGGGAGCTGTTTTTT.

This clonotype came up many times. The gene calls are TRBV30 and TRBJ1-1, with D unclear. CDR1 GTSNPN and CDR2 SVGIG come from the germline V gene (reference sequence). The V gene lost 7 bases and the J gene lost 3 bases, with 9 bases spanning the gap. This CDR3 has 11 amino acids. The CDR3, as DNA: TGTGCCTCCTCTGAGGACACTGAAGCTTTCTTT. Its translation is CASSEDTEAFF.

This clonotype was found many times. The chain combines TRBV27 with TRBJ1-2, with a possible D match to TRBD1 (5 bases). CDR3 length: 16 amino acids. The ends were cut back, 2 bases at V and 4 bases at J, with 17 bases in the middle. Germline V gene data show CDR1 as MNHEY and CDR2 as SMNVEV (reference sequence). CDR3: CASSLGLDTTVYGYTF. In nucleotides, the CDR3 is TGTGCCAGCAGTTTAGGTTTGGACACGACAGTCTATGGCTACACCTTC.

This clonotype was observed a few times. Just one base apart from a much larger clone, this may be a read error. The chain links TRBV7-8 to TRBJ2-1, with 9 bases fitting TRBD1. Germline values: CDR1 SGHVS, CDR2 FQNEAQ. This CDR3 is 17 amino acids long. Written as DNA, the CDR3 is TGTGCCAGCAACTCCTGGAGAGGGACAGGGTTCTACAATGAGCAGATCTTC. Amino acids: CASNSWRGTGFYNEQIF.

This clonotype was counted only a few times. The chain employs TRBV29-1 and TRBJ2-1, with a weak D call TRBD1 (5 bases). This CDR3 is built from 13 residues. The V end lost 5 bases, the J end lost 0 bases, and 8 bases lay between the germline ends. Germline V gives CDR1 SQVTM, CDR2 ANQGSEA. In DNA, the CDR3 is TGCAGCGTTATAGGGGCCTCCTACAATGAGCAGTTCTTC. This encodes CSVIGASYNEQFF.

The chain is built from TRBV5-6 and TRBJ2-3; unclear D gene. Germline loops: CDR1 SGHDT, CDR2 YYEEEE. Trimming left V 1 base short and J 6 bases short, with 15 bases between. The CDR3 is 15 amino acids. In DNA, the CDR3 is TGTGCCAGCAGCTTGACGAGTGACCTCATCGATACGCAGTATTTT. It specifies CASSLTSDLIDTQYF. The complete variable domain, with remaining parts taken from reference TRBV5-6 and TRBJ2-3, reads DAGVTQSPTHLIKTRGQQVTLRCSPKSGHDTVSWYQQALGQGPQFIFQYYEEEERQRGNFPDRFSGHQFPNYSSELNVNALLLGDSALYLCASSLTSDLIDTQYFGPGTRLTVL.

In its sample, this clonotype was seen many times. The genes are TRBV6-2 or TRBV6-3 and TRBJ2-5, with D maybe TRBD2 (6 bases). Germline CDR1 is MNHEY and CDR2 is SVGEGT. V was shortened by 4 bases and J by 2 bases, with 14 bases between the two germline ends. The CDR3 length is 15 residues. In DNA, the CDR3 is TGTGCCAGCAGTTTAACCCGGGACTCACAAGAGACCCAGTACTTC. Its protein is CASSLTRDSQETQYF.

The gene calls are TRBV11-2 and TRBJ2-2; 7 nucleotides align to TRBD2. The CDR3 contains 18 residues. Looked up from germline, CDR1 is SGHAT and CDR2 is FQNNGV. J gave up 0 bases and V 5 bases, and 12 bases lay outside the gene matches. This CDR3 reads CASSRARTRDPNTGELFF. CDR3 nucleotides: TGTGCCAGCAGCCGGGCGAGGACTAGGGATCCGAACACCGGGGAGCTGTTTTTT.

Turning to this clonotype: At one of its ends the junction is not consistent with the germline gene, which may arise from a read error. The rearrangement joins TRBV7-2 to TRBJ1-1, with no clear D. CDR3 length equals 13 residues. Germline loops: CDR1 SGHTA, CDR2 FQGNSA. CDR3 nucleotides: TGTGCCAGCAGCCTTTTGGAGTTGACTGAAGCTCTCTTT. It encodes CASSLLELTEALF.

Within the sample, this clonotype is medium-sized (0.01 to 0.1%). This sequence joins TRBV7-2 and TRBJ2-3; weak D call: TRBD2 (5 bases). The CDR3 is 16 amino acids. Trimming pared 1 base from V and 4 bases from J, leaving 15 bases between. CDR1 is SGHTA, CDR2 FQGNSA, per germline. The CDR3 loop reads CASSLGIWSGADTQYF. CDR3 DNA sequence: TGTGCCAGCAGCTTAGGTATCTGGTCCGGGGCAGATACGCAGTATTTT.

This clonotype occurred many times. The rearrangement uses TRBV14 and TRBJ2-3, with D possibly matching TRBD2 (5 bases). Trimming shortened V by 2 bases and J by 0 bases, and 9 bases separated the two germline ends. The CDR3 has 15 amino acids. The germline V gene encodes CDR1 SGHDN and CDR2 FVKESK. In DNA form, the CDR3 reads TGTGCCAGCAGCCAACGGTGGACTAGCACAGATACGCAGTATTTT. As protein: CASSQRWTSTDTQYF.

This clonotype was detected many times. The chain joins TRBV7-9 to TRBJ2-7; D might be TRBD1 (6 bases). CDR3 length: 14 amino acids. The germline CDR1 and CDR2 sequences are SEHNR and FQNEAQ (reference sequence). Trimming removed 4 bases from V and 0 bases from J, with 10 bases in between. CDR3: CASSSWTDSYEQYF. The CDR3 nucleotides are TGTGCCAGCAGCTCGTGGACAGACTCCTACGAGCAGTACTTC.

This clonotype was seen many times. Here the CDR3 reads CSAYPFISGTAYNSPLHF. The CDR3 DNA is TGCAGTGCTTACCCTTTCATTTCGGGGACGGCCTATAATTCACCCCTCCACTTT. The V call is TRBV20-1, the J call TRBJ1-6, with a possible D match to TRBD1 (5 bases). Trimming removed 5 bases from V and 2 bases from J, with 22 bases in between. Germline CDR1 and CDR2: DFQATT and SNEGSKA (reference sequence). CDR3 length: 18 amino acids.

This clonotype occurred a few times. The J gene is TRBJ2-5, the V gene TRBV7-9, with a weak D call TRBD2 (6 bases). Trimming pared 7 bases from V and 2 bases from J, leaving 23 bases between. The CDR3 extends over 17 amino acids. Germline-derived CDR1 and CDR2 are SEHNR and FQNEAQ (reference sequence). In nucleotides, the CDR3 is TGTGCCAGCATCCAAGACGGCTCGCGGGGAATTCAAGAGACCCAGTACTTC. This translates into CASIQDGSRGIQETQYF.

This clonotype occurred many times. The V call is TRBV12-3 or TRBV12-4, the J call TRBJ2-2; 9 bases align to TRBD1. V was clipped by 5 bases and J by 1 base; unmatched bases: 8. This CDR3 contains 17 residues. CDR3 loop: CASSKDRGYLNTGELFF. In nucleotides, the CDR3 is TGTGCCAGCAGTAAGGACAGGGGATACCTGAACACCGGGGAGCTGTTTTTT.

This clonotype was counted ten times or more. The V call is TRBV7-9, the J call TRBJ2-7; 8 bases match TRBD1. The CDR3 covers 13 residues. V lost 3 bases and J lost 4; bases outside the gene matches: 2. CDR1 and CDR2 from the germline V gene are SEHNR and FQNEAQ (reference sequence). CDR3 DNA: TGTGCCAGCAGCTTTGACAGGGGATACGAGCAGTACTTC. This sequence encodes CASSFDRGYEQYF.

This clonotype was seen only once. Just one base apart from a much larger clone, this may be a read error. The chain couples TRBV12-3 or TRBV12-4 to TRBJ1-5; TRBD1 is a possible D gene (6 bases). The CDR3 has 14 amino acids. V lost 3 bases and J lost 5, with 11 bases in between. CDR3 region: CASSFGGPHQPQHF. The CDR3, as DNA: TGTGCCAGCAGTTTTGGGGGCCCCCATCAGCCCCAGCATTTT.

This clonotype was detected many times. The chain couples TRBV24-1 to TRBJ2-5, with D tentatively TRBD2 (5 bases). Germline V gene sequence: CDR1 KGHDR, CDR2 SFDVKD. V was trimmed by 5 bases and J by 0 bases, leaving 12 bases between them. The CDR3 covers 15 residues. The CDR3 region is CATSAPGGDQETQYF. The CDR3 bases are TGTGCCACCAGTGCCCCTGGAGGAGACCAAGAGACCCAGTACTTC.

This clonotype was counted between two and nine times. The gene calls are TRBV6-6 and TRBJ2-1; 7 nucleotides align to TRBD1. Germline V CDR1 and CDR2: MNHNY, SVGAGI (reference sequence). V shed 6 bases, J shed 5 bases, and the junction held 7 bases outside the gene matches. The CDR3 consists of 14 residues. The CDR3 protein is CASSLPGGNNEQFF. CDR3 DNA: TGTGCCAGCAGCCTACCAGGGGGAAACAATGAGCAGTTCTTC.

In its sample, this clonotype was seen many times. The V call is TRBV11-2, the J call TRBJ2-1; 7 bases are shared with TRBD1. The CDR3 has 14 amino acids. Germline lookup yields CDR1 SGHAT and CDR2 FQNNGV. V dropped 6 bases and J dropped 3; count of bases not matched to a gene: 5. This CDR3 reads CASSTGASYNEQFF. In DNA form, the CDR3 reads TGTGCCAGCAGTACAGGGGCTAGCTACAATGAGCAGTTCTTC.

The sample holds many counts of this clonotype. V is TRBV20-1 and J is TRBJ1-2, with TRBD1 as a possible D gene (6 bases). V was cut by 5 bases and J by 0 bases, with 13 bases left in between. CDR1 DFQATT and CDR2 SNEGSKA come from the germline V gene (reference sequence). CDR3 size: 14 residues. The CDR3, as DNA: TGCAGTGCTCCCGACAGGCCGACTAACTATGGCTACACCTTC. Translated: CSAPDRPTNYGYTF.